The rows below give T cell receptor beta chains drawn from one sample of a study of cytomegalovirus exposure and HLA in healthy donors. The table came from immunoSEQ multiplex PCR; TCRdb's copy has only in-frame clones and leaves some out. The table has 130,000 or so clones, around 80% seen once. Material for sequencing was PBMCs. Receptor source: a man aged 35-49 years in good health and CMV-seronegative. CDR3s include the opening cysteine and the closing phenylalanine or tryptophan. The D gene is left open where the match is weak. Rows give clone size only sometimes, using once, few, many, or a class for an expanded clone.

J gene	D gene	V gene	CDR3 length	clone size	CDR3 protein	CDR3 DNA
TRBJ1-1	-	TRBV25-1	15	-	CASSGAVGGGTEAFF	TGTGCCAGCAGTGGTGCAGTTGGGGGCGGGACTGAAGCTTTCTTT
TRBJ2-2	TRBD2	TRBV14	17	-	CASSHGLAGFSSGELFF	TGTGCCAGCAGCCATGGACTAGCGGGATTTTCCTCCGGGGAGCTGTTTTTT
TRBJ2-3	TRBD2	TRBV5-1	16	few	CASSVLAGGPTDTQYF	TGCGCCAGCAGCGTTTTAGCGGGAGGGCCCACAGATACGCAGTATTTT
TRBJ2-3	TRBD2	TRBV9	16	-	CASSSSNSGGTDTQYF	TGTGCCAGCAGCTCATCGAATAGCGGGGGCACAGACACGCAGTATTTT
TRBJ2-1	TRBD2	TRBV6-5	13	-	CASRSSGYNEQFF	TGTGCCAGCAGGTCTAGCGGATACAATGAGCAGTTCTTC
TRBJ2-2	-	TRBV27	14	once	CASRPQGNTGELFF	TGTGCCAGCAGGCCTCAGGGGAACACCGGGGAGCTGTTTTTT
TRBJ2-7	-	TRBV4-2	11	-	CASSLGHEQYF	TGTGCCAGCAGCCTGGGGCACGAGCAGTACTTC
TRBJ1-5	TRBD1	TRBV5-6	15	few	CASSSRDRGNQPQHF	TGTGCCAGCAGCTCCCGGGACAGGGGCAATCAGCCCCAGCATTTT
TRBJ2-2	TRBD1	TRBV7-7	15	-	CASSLQGVDTGELFF	TGTGCCAGCAGCCTACAGGGGGTGGACACCGGGGAGCTGTTTTTT
TRBJ2-5	-	TRBV28	14	-	CASSLINDAETQYF	TGTGCCAGCAGTCTTATTAATGATGCGGAGACCCAGTACTTC
TRBJ1-1	-	TRBV9	15	once	CASSEFGPANTEAFF	TGTGCCAGCAGCGAGTTTGGGCCGGCGAACACTGAAGCTTTCTTT
TRBJ2-1	TRBD2	TRBV29-1	15	-	CSVLGLAGSYNEQFF	TGCAGCGTCCTTGGACTAGCGGGGTCCTACAATGAGCAGTTCTTC
TRBJ1-3	-	TRBV4-1	15	-	CASSEQGGSGNTIYF	TGCGCCAGCAGCGAACAGGGCGGCTCTGGAAACACCATATATTTT
TRBJ1-2	-	TRBV11-2	13	-	CASSLASSYGYTF	TGTGCCAGCAGCTTAGCGTCGAGCTATGGCTACACCTTC
TRBJ2-7	TRBD2	TRBV7-9	16	few	CASSLETGLVVYEQYF	TGTGCCAGCAGCTTAGAGACCGGACTAGTCGTCTACGAGCAGTACTTC
TRBJ1-6	TRBD1	TRBV6-1	15	-	CASNDRVSYNSPLHF	TGTGCCAGCAACGACAGGGTCTCCTATAATTCACCCCTCCACTTT
TRBJ2-7	TRBD2	TRBV7-2	15	-	CASSKWTSGGYEQYF	TGTGCCAGCAGCAAGTGGACTAGCGGGGGCTACGAGCAGTACTTC
TRBJ1-2	-	TRBV28	14	-	CASSQGQPGSGYTF	TGTGCCAGCAGTCAAGGACAGCCAGGAAGTGGCTACACCTTC
TRBJ2-7	TRBD2	TRBV5-6	14	-	CASSSSGTSYEQYF	TGTGCCAGCAGCTCTAGCGGGACCTCCTACGAGCAGTACTTC
TRBJ2-7	TRBD2	TRBV5-5	15	-	CASSPGLAHFGEQYF	TGTGCCAGCAGCCCGGGACTAGCGCATTTTGGCGAGCAGTACTTC
TRBJ2-5	-	TRBV9	17	few	CASSAFVGAGDSETQYF	TGTGCCAGCAGCGCCTTCGTGGGGGCGGGAGATTCGGAGACCCAGTACTTC
TRBJ2-7	-	TRBV9	13	-	CASSVRQGSEQYF	TGTGCCAGCAGCGTGCGCCAGGGCTCCGAGCAGTACTTC
TRBJ2-3	TRBD2	TRBV6-1	14	few	CASSEVGRADTQYF	TGTGCCAGCAGTGAAGTCGGGAGGGCCGACACGCAGTATTTT
TRBJ2-5	-	TRBV15	13	-	CATSRDRRETQYF	TGTGCCACCAGCAGAGATCGGCGGGAGACCCAGTACTTC
TRBJ2-1	-	TRBV29-1	14	-	CSVESGDSYNEQFF	TGCAGCGTTGAATCGGGGGACTCCTACAATGAGCAGTTCTTC
TRBJ2-1	TRBD1	TRBV9	18	-	CASSPYPGTGTLENEQFF	TGTGCCAGCAGCCCGTATCCCGGGACAGGGACGTTAGAGAATGAGCAGTTCTTC
TRBJ2-1	-	TRBV6-1	13	-	CASSPRLDNEQFF	TGTGCCAGCAGTCCGAGACTGGACAATGAGCAGTTCTTC
TRBJ1-6	-	TRBV19	15	-	CASSIRRDGNSPLHF	TGTGCCAGTAGTATAAGGAGGGACGGAAATTCACCCCTCCACTTT
TRBJ2-3	TRBD1	TRBV27	15	-	CASSLDRGATDTQYF	TGTGCCAGCAGTTTAGACAGGGGCGCCACAGATACGCAGTATTTT
TRBJ2-3	TRBD2	TRBV7-7	18	-	CASSPGSSGGADTDTQYF	TGTGCCAGCAGCCCCGGATCTAGCGGGGGGGCAGACACAGATACGCAGTATTTT
TRBJ1-1	-	TRBV6-5	13	-	CASSSSLNTEAFF	TGTGCCAGCAGTAGCTCCTTGAACACTGAAGCTTTCTTT
TRBJ2-7	TRBD2	TRBV5-4	16	-	CASMEGAGGFPQAQYF	TGTGCCAGCATGGAGGGGGCGGGAGGGTTTCCCCAGGCGCAGTACTTC
TRBJ1-6	TRBD1	TRBV19	16	once	CASSRPGTEVYSPLHF	TGTGCCAGTAGTCGACCCGGGACAGAAGTCTATTCACCCCTCCACTTT
TRBJ1-4	TRBD1	TRBV6-1	13	-	CASRDRGNEKLFF	TGTGCCAGCAGAGACAGGGGTAATGAAAAACTGTTTTTT
TRBJ2-1	TRBD2	TRBV9	13	-	CASSALAPNEQFF	TGTGCCAGCAGCGCACTAGCGCCCAATGAGCAGTTCTTC
TRBJ2-7	-	TRBV6-5	13	-	CASGENLNHEQYF	TGTGCCAGCGGGGAGAACCTTAACCACGAGCAGTACTTC
TRBJ2-7	-	TRBV5-1	14	once	CASVAGTYLNEQYF	TGCGCCAGCGTTGCCGGGACTTATTTGAACGAGCAGTACTTC
TRBJ1-2	-	TRBV28	15	-	CASSFSGQSLYGYTF	TGTGCCAGCAGTTTTTCCGGACAGAGTCTTTATGGCTACACCTTC
TRBJ2-3	TRBD2	TRBV5-6	15	-	CASSAGLAGGDTQYF	TGTGCCAGCAGCGCGGGACTAGCGGGCGGGGATACGCAGTATTTT
TRBJ2-3	TRBD2	TRBV30	13	-	CAWKQAGADTQYF	TGTGCCTGGAAGCAAGCGGGGGCAGATACGCAGTATTTT
TRBJ1-1	TRBD1	TRBV19	17	-	CASSIASGTGGVAEAFF	TGTGCCAGTAGTATAGCCTCCGGGACAGGGGGCGTCGCTGAAGCTTTCTTT
TRBJ1-1	-	TRBV6-5	15	few	CASSYSRQFSTEAFF	TGTGCCAGCAGTTACTCCAGACAGTTTTCGACTGAAGCTTTCTTT
TRBJ2-7	TRBD2	TRBV28	15	-	CASSSLPRERNEQYF	TGTGCCAGCAGTTCCCTTCCGCGGGAGCGGAACGAGCAGTACTTC
TRBJ2-2	TRBD2	TRBV7-6	17	-	CASSYSSGGDYTGELFF	TGTGCCAGCAGCTACTCTAGCGGGGGCGACTACACCGGGGAGCTGTTTTTT
TRBJ1-1	-	TRBV18	14	-	CASSPTEKNTEAFF	TGTGCCAGCTCCCCGACAGAGAAGAACACTGAAGCTTTCTTT
TRBJ2-7	-	TRBV5-1	14	-	CASIPGGANDEQYF	TGCGCCAGCATCCCCGGGGGAGCGAACGACGAGCAGTACTTC
TRBJ1-2	-	TRBV18	15	-	CASSPPDRLIYGYTF	TGTGCCAGCTCACCACCAGACAGGCTTATCTATGGCTACACCTTC